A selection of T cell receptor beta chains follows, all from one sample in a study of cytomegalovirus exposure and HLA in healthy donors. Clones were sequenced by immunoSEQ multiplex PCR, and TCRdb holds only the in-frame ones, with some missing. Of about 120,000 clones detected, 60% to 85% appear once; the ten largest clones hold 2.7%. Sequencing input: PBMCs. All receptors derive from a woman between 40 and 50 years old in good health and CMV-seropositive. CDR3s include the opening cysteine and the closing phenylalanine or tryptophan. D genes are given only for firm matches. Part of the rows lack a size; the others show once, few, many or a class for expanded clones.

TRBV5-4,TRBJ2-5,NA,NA,CASSSPGGLSQGRGETQYF,TGTGCCAGCAGCTCTCCCGGGGGTTTAAGTCAGGGAAGAGGGGAGACCCAGTACTTC
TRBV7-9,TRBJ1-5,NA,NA,CASSLTGKSQPQHF,TGTGCCAGCAGTCTCACAGGGAAAAGTCAGCCCCAGCATTTT
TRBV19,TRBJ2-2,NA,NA,CASSPSDSTNTGELFF,TGTGCCAGTAGTCCCTCGGACAGTACGAACACCGGGGAGCTGTTTTTT
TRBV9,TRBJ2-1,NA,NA,CASSPLTGDLHNEQFF,TGTGCCAGCAGCCCCCTCACAGGCGATCTCCACAATGAGCAGTTCTTC
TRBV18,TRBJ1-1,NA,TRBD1,CASSPRGQVNTEAFF,TGTGCCAGCTCACCAAGGGGACAGGTTAACACTGAAGCTTTCTTT
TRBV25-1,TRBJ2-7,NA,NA,CASSDGAGSYEQYF,TGTGCCAGCAGTGATGGGGCAGGGTCCTACGAGCAGTACTTC
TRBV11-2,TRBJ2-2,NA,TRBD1,CASRPSRGRYGELFF,TGTGCCAGCAGACCGTCCAGGGGGCGGTACGGGGAGCTGTTTTTT
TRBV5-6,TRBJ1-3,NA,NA,CASTATGSGNTIYF,TGTGCCAGCACCGCCACAGGCTCTGGAAACACCATATATTTT
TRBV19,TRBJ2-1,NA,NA,CASSPRGRAYNEQFF,TGTGCCAGTAGTCCCAGGGGTAGAGCCTACAATGAGCAGTTCTTC
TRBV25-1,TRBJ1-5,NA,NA,CASSTTGLNQPQHF,TGTGCCAGCAGTACTACAGGGCTCAATCAGCCCCAGCATTTT
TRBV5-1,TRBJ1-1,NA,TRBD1,CASSGTGVGTEAFF,TGCGCCAGCAGCGGGACAGGGGTGGGCACTGAAGCTTTCTTT
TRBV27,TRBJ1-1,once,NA,CASSLSIRGSGNTEAFF,TGTGCCAGCAGTTTATCCATTCGGGGGTCGGGAAACACTGAAGCTTTCTTT
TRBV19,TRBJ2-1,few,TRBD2,CASTTPGASGFNEQFF,TGTGCCAGTACCACTCCGGGGGCTAGCGGGTTCAATGAGCAGTTCTTC
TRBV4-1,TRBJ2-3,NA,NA,CASSQFAPGTSTDTQYF,TGCGCCAGCAGCCAATTCGCCCCCGGGACATCCACAGATACGCAGTATTTT
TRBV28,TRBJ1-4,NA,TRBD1,CASSSTRTGGDEKLFF,TGTGCCAGCAGTTCCACCCGGACAGGGGGCGATGAAAAACTGTTTTTT
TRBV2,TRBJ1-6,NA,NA,CASSQEGSTSSYNSPLHF,TGTGCCAGCAGTCAGGAGGGCAGTACCAGCTCCTATAATTCACCCCTCCACTTT
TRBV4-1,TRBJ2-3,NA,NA,CASSQDLSRGQFSSTDTQYF,TGCGCCAGCAGCCAAGATCTCTCTCGGGGACAATTTTCCAGCACAGATACGCAGTATTTT
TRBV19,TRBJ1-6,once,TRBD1,CASSGQGENNSPLHF,TGTGCCAGTAGTGGGCAGGGGGAGAATAATTCACCCCTCCACTTT
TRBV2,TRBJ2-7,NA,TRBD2,CASSGGLAGTPSSYEQYF,TGTGCCAGCAGTGGTGGACTAGCGGGCACACCTAGCTCCTACGAGCAGTACTTC
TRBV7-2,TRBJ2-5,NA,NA,CASLTGRGWGEQYF,TGTGCCAGCCTCACCGGGCGAGGGTGGGGGGAGCAGTACTTC
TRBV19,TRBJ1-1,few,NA,CASSISYSMTDWNTEAFF,TGTGCCAGTAGTATCAGTTACTCTATGACTGATTGGAACACTGAAGCTTTCTTT
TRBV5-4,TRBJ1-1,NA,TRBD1,CASSIDREGPEAFF,TGTGCCAGCAGTATTGACAGGGAAGGCCCTGAAGCTTTCTTT
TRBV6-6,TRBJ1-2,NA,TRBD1,CASSFGQGGNGYTF,TGTGCCAGCAGTTTTGGACAGGGAGGAAATGGCTACACCTTC
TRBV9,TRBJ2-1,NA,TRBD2,CASSVGLAGGPDQFF,TGTGCCAGCAGCGTAGGACTGGCGGGGGGGCCGGATCAGTTCTTC
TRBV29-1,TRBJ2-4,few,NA,CSVEQSRGNIQYF,TGCAGCGTTGAACAGAGCAGGGGAAACATTCAGTACTTC
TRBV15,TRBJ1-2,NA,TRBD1,CATSRERQGPGYTF,TGTGCCACCAGCAGAGAAAGACAGGGTCCTGGCTACACCTTC
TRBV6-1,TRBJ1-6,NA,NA,CASLSPAGNNSPLHF,TGTGCCAGCCTTTCGCCGGCAGGGAATAATTCACCCCTCCACTTT
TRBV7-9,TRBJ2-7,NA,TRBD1,CASSLGWGQGGEQYF,TGTGCCAGCAGCTTAGGATGGGGACAGGGGGGCGAGCAGTACTTC
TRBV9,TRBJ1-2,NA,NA,CASSVAGEGGAGYTF,TGTGCCAGCAGCGTAGCTGGTGAGGGCGGTGCTGGCTACACCTTC
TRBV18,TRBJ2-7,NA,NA,CASSPLSSYEQYF,TGTGCCAGCTCACCATTGAGCTCCTACGAGCAGTACTTC
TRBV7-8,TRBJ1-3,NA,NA,CASSLVQGPSGNTIYF,TGTGCCAGCAGCTTAGTCCAGGGCCCCTCTGGAAACACCATATATTTT
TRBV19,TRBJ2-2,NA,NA,CASSSQTGELFF,TGTGCCAGTAGTAGTCAGACCGGGGAGCTGTTTTTT
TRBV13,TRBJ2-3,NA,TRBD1,CASSTRDRATDTQYF,TGTGCCAGCAGCACTAGGGACAGGGCCACAGATACGCAGTATTTT
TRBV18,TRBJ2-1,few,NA,CASSPSRADEQFF,TGTGCCAGCTCACCATCCAGGGCCGATGAGCAGTTCTTC
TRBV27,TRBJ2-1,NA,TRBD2,CASSRLAGVFDEQFF,TGTGCCAGCTCTAGACTAGCGGGAGTCTTCGATGAGCAGTTCTTC
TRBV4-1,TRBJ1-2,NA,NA,CASSPGWGQGYTF,TGCGCCAGCAGCCCTGGGTGGGGGCAGGGCTACACCTTC
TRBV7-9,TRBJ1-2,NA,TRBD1,CASSLERGPGYTF,TGTGCCAGCAGCTTAGAGAGGGGGCCTGGCTACACCTTC
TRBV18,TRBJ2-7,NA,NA,CASSVDRTYEQYF,TGTGCCAGCTCAGTCGACAGGACCTACGAGCAGTACTTC
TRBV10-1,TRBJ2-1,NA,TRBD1,CASSESRDREINEQFF,TGCGCCAGCAGTGAGTCGAGGGACAGGGAGATCAATGAGCAGTTCTTC
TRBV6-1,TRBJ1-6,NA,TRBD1,CASMRGQGSSPLHF,TGTGCCAGCATGAGAGGACAGGGTAGTTCACCCCTCCACTTT
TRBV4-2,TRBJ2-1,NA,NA,CASSQSLRWNEQFF,TGTGCCAGCAGCCAAAGCCTTCGATGGAATGAGCAGTTCTTC
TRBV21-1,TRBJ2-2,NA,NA,CASTEGGRDPWIRETGELFF,TGTGCCAGCACCGAAGGGGGTAGGGACCCCTGGATCAGAGAGACCGGGGAGCTGTTTTTT
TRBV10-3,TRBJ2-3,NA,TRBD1,CAISEQTGADTQYF,TGTGCCATCAGTGAGCAAACAGGGGCAGATACGCAGTATTTT
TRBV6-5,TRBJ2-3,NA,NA,CASSYESGLSDTQYF,TGTGCCAGCAGTTACGAATCAGGCCTCTCAGATACGCAGTATTTT
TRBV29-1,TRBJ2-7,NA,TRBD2,CSVARGEDREQYF,TGCAGCGTGGCCCGGGGGGAAGATCGCGAGCAGTACTTC
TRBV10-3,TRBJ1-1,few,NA,CAIRGHEGTEAFF,TGTGCCATCAGGGGACACGAGGGCACTGAAGCTTTCTTT
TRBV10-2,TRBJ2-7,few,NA,CASSEGQAPPYSYEQYF,TGCGCCAGCAGTGAGGGTCAGGCCCCACCTTACTCCTACGAGCAGTACTTC
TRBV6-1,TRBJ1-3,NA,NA,CASSSGEGSGNTIYF,TGTGCCAGCAGTTCAGGGGAGGGCTCTGGAAACACCATATATTTT
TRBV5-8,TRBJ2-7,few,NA,CASSLVGQYF,TGTGCCAGCAGCTTGGTCGGGCAGTACTTC
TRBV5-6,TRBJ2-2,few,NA,CASSLGPSRPTNTGELFF,TGTGCCAGCAGCTTGGGTCCCTCTAGACCCACGAACACCGGGGAGCTGTTTTTT
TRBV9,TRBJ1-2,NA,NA,CASSLPGGYTF,TGTGCCAGCAGCCTCCCGGGAGGCTACACCTTC
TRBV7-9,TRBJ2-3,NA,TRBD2,CASSLNAGGDTQYF,TGTGCCAGCAGCTTAAATGCGGGAGGGGATACGCAGTATTTT